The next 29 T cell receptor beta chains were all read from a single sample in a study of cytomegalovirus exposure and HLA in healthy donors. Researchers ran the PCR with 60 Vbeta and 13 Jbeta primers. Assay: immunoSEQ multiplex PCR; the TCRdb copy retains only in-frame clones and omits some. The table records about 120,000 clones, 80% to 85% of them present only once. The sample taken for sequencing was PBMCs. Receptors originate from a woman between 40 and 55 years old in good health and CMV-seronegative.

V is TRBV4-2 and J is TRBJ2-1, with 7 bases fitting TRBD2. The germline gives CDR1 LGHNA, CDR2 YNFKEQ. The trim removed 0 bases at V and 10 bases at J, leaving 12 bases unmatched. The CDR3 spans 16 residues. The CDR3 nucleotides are TGTGCCAGCAGCCAAGATCGACTGGCTAGCGGACGAGAGCAGTTCTTC. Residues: CASSQDRLASGREQFF.

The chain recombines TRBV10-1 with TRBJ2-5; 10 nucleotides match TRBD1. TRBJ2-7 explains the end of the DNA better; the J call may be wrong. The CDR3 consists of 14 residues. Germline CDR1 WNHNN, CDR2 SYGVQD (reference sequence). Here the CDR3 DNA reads TGCGCCAGCAGTGCCGGGACAGGGGCCTACGAGCAGTACTTC. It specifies CASSAGTGAYEQYF.

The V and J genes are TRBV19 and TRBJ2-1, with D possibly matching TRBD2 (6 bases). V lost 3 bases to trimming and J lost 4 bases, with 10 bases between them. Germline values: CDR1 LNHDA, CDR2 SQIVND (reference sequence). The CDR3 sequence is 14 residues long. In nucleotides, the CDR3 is TGTGCCAGTAGTATGGAAGGGAGGTACAATGAGCAGTTCTTC. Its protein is CASSMEGRYNEQFF.

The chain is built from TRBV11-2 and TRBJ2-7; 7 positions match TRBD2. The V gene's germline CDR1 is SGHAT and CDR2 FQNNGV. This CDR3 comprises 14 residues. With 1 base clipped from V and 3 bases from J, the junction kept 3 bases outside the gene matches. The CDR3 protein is CASSLGPGGYEQYF. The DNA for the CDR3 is TGTGCCAGCAGCTTAGGTCCGGGAGGCTACGAGCAGTACTTC.

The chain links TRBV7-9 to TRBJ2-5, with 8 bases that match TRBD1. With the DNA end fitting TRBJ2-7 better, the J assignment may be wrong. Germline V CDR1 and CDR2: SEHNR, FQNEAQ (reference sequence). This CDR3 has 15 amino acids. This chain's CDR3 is CASGPPRQGSYEQYF. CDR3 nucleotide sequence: TGTGCCAGCGGCCCCCCGAGACAGGGGTCCTACGAGCAGTACTTC.

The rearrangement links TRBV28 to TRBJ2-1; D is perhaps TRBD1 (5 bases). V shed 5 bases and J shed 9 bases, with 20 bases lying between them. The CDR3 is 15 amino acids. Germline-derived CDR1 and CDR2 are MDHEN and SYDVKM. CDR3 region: CASSPGSRGVGEQFF. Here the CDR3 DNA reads TGTGCCAGCAGTCCAGGGTCTAGGGGCGTTGGTGAGCAGTTCTTC.

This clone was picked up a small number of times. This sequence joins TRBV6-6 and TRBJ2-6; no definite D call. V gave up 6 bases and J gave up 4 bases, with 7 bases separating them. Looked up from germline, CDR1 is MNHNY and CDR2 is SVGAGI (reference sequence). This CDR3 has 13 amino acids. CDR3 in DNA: TGTGCCAGCAGGTACCTAGGGGCCAACGTCCTGACTTTC. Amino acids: CASRYLGANVLTF.

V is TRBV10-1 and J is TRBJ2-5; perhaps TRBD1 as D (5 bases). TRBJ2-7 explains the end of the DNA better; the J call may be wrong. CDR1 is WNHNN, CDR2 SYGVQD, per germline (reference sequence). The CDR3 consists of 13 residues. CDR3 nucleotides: TGCGCCAGCAGTCGAGGACAACCCTACGAGCAGTACTTC. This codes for CASSRGQPYEQYF.

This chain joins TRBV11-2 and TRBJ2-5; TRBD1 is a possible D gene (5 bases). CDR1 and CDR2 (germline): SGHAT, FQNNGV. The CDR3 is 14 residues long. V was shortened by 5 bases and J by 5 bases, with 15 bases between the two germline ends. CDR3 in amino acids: CASSPGARTETQYF. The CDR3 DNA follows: TGTGCCAGCAGCCCTGGGGCAAGGACGGAGACCCAGTACTTC.

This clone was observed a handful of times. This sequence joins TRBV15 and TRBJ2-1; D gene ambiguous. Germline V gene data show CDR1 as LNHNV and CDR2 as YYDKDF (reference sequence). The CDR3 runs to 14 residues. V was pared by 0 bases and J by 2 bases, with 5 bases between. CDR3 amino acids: CATSREGPYNEQFF. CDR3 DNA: TGTGCCACCAGCAGAGAGGGCCCCTACAATGAGCAGTTCTTC.

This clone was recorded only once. CDR3 region: CASSFGGTGWEKLFF. In DNA, the CDR3 is TGCGCCAGCAGCTTTGGAGGGACAGGGTGGGAAAAACTGTTTTTT. The rearrangement uses TRBV5-1 and TRBJ1-4, with 9 nucleotides matching TRBD1. Germline V gene data show CDR1 as SGHRS and CDR2 as YFSETQ. The length of the CDR3 is 15 residues. The junction had 7 bases not matched to a gene; V was cut back by 2 bases and J by 8 bases.

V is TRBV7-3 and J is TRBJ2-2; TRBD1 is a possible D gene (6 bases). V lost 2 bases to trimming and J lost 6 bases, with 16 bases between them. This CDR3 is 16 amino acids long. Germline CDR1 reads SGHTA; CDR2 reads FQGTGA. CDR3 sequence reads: CASSLDRPNRAGELFF. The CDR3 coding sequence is TGTGCCAGCAGCTTAGACAGGCCGAATCGGGCCGGGGAGCTGTTTTTT.

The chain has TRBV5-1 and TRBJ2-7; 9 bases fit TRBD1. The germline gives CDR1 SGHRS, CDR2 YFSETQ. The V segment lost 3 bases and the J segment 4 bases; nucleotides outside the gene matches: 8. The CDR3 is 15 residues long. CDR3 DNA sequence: TGCGCCAGCAGCTCCTCGTTGACAGGGGGATACGAGCAGTACTTC. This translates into CASSSSLTGGYEQYF.

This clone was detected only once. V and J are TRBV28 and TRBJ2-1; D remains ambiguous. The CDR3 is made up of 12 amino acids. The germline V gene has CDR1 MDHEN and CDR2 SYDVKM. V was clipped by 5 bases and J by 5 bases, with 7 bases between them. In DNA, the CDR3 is TGTGCCAGCAGTCAGACTCACAATGAGCAGTTCTTC. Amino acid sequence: CASSQTHNEQFF.

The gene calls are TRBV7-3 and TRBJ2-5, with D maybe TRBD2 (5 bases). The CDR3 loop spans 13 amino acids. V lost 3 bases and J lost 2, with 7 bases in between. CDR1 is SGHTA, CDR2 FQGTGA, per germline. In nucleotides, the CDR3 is TGTGCCAGCAGCTTCACGGGGCAAGAGACCCAGTACTTC. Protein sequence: CASSFTGQETQYF.

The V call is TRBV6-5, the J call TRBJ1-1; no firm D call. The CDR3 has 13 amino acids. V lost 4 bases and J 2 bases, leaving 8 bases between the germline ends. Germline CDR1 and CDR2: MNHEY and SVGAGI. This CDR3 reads CASSLRRNTEAFF. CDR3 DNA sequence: TGTGCCAGCAGTTTGAGGCGAAACACTGAAGCTTTCTTT.

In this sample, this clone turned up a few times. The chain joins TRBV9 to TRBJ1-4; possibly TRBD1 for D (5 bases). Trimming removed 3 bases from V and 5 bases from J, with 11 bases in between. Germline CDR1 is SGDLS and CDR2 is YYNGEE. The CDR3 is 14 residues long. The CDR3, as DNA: TGTGCCAGCAGCGCGGGGGGAATGAATGAAAAACTGTTTTTT. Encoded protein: CASSAGGMNEKLFF.

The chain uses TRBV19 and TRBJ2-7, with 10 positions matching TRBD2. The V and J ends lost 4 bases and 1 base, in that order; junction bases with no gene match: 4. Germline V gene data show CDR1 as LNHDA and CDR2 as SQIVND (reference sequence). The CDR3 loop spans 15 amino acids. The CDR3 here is CASSRKREGSYEQYF. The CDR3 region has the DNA TGTGCCAGTAGTAGGAAGCGGGAGGGTTCCTACGAGCAGTACTTC.

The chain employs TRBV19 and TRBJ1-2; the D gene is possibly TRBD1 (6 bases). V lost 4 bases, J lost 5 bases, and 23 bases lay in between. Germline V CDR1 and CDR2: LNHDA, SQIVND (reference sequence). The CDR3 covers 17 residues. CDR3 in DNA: TGTGCCAGTAGTACTACAGGGTCTTCGAGGGGATCATATGGCTACACCTTC. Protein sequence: CASSTTGSSRGSYGYTF.

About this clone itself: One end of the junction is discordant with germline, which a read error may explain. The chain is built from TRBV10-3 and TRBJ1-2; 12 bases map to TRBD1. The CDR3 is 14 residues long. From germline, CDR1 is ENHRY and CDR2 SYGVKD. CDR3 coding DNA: TGTGCCATCAGTCCCCAGATTTCGGGACAGGGGGCGATCTTC. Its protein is CAISPQISGQGAIF.

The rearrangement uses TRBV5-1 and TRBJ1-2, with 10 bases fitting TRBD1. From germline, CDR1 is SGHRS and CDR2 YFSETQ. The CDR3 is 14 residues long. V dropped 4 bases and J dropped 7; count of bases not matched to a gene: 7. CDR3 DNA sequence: TGCGCCAGCAGCCCTGGGGACAGGGGAGGTGGCTACACCTTC. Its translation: CASSPGDRGGGYTF.

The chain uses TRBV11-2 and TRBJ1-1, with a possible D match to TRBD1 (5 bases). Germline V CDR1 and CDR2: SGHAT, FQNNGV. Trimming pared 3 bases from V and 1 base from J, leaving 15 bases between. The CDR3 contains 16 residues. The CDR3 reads CASSFDGRQTNTEAFF. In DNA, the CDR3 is TGTGCCAGCAGCTTCGATGGGCGACAGACGAACACTGAAGCTTTCTTT.

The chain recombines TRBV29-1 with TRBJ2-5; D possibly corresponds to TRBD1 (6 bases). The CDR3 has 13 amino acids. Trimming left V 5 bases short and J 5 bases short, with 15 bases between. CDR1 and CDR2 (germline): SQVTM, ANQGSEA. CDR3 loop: CSVKSRGVETQYF. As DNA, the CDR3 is TGCAGCGTTAAGAGCAGGGGTGTGGAGACCCAGTACTTC. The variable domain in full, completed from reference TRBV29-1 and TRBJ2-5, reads SAVISQKPSRDICQRGTSLTIQCQVDSQVTMMFWYRQQPGQSLTLIATANQGSEATYESGFVIDKFPISRPNLTFSTLTVSNMSPEDSSIYLCSVKSRGVETQYFGPGTRLLVL.

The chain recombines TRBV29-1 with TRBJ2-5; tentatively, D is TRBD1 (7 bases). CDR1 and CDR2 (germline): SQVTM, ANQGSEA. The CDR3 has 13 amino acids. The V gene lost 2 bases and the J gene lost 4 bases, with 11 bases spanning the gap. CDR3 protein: CSVEQGGSETQYF. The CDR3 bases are TGCAGCGTTGAACAGGGGGGTTCAGAGACCCAGTACTTC.

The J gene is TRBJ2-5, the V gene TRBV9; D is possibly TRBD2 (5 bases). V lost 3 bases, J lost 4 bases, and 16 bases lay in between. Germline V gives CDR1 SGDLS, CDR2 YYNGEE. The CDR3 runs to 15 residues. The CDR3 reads CASSAIMRGGETQYF. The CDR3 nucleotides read TGTGCCAGCAGCGCCATTATGCGCGGAGGAGAGACCCAGTACTTC. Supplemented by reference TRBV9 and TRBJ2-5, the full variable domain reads DSGVTQTPKHLITATGQRVTLRCSPRSGDLSVYWYQQSLDQGLQFLIQYYNGEERAKGNILERFSAQQFPDLHSELNLSSLELGDSALYFCASSAIMRGGETQYFGPGTRLLVL.

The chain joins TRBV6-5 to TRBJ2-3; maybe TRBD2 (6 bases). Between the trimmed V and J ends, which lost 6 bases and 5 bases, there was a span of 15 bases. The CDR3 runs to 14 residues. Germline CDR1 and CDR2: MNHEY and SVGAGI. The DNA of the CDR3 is TGTGCCAGCAGAAATAGCCGGGGGAGAGATACGCAGTATTTT. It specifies CASRNSRGRDTQYF.

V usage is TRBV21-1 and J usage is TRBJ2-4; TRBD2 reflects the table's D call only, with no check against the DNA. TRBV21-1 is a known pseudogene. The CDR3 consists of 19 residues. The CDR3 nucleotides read TGTGCCAGCAGCAAAGGATCTAGCGGGAGCGGTCTAGCCAAAAACATTCAGTACTTC. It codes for CASSKGSSGSGLAKNIQYF.

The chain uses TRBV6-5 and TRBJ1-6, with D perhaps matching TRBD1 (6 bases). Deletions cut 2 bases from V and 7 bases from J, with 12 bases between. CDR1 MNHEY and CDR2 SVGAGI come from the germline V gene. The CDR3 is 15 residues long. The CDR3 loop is CASSYGGAENSPLHF. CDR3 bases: TGTGCCAGCAGTTACGGGGGGGCTGAGAATTCACCCCTCCACTTT.

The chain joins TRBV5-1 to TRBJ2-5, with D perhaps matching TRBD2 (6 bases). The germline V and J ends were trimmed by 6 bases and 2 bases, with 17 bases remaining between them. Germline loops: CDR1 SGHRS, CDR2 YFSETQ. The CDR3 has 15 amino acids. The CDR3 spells CASTSRGIAQETQYF. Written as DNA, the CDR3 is TGCGCCAGCACTTCCCGCGGGATTGCTCAAGAGACCCAGTACTTC.